This is a list of T cell receptor beta chains from one sample in a study of blood T cell repertoires in COVID-19. Assay: immunoSEQ multiplex PCR; the TCRdb copy retains only in-frame clones and omits some. The sample records around 53,000 clones, roughly 90% being singletons. Sample: peripheral blood. The source of these receptors is a human donor in a cohort sampled during active COVID-19. Both conserved end residues are part of each CDR3. Each record gives: J gene, clone size, D gene, V gene, CDR3 DNA, CDR3 protein. D genes are given only for firm matches. The listing skips clone size in some rows; elsewhere it reads once, few, many or a size class.

J: TRBJ1-4
size: -
D: -
V: TRBV5-8
DNA: TGTGCCAGCAGCTTGGCCAAGTACCCTCACCGCAGGGAATATAATGAAAAACTGTTTTTT
CDR3: CASSLAKYPHRREYNEKLFF

J: TRBJ1-5
size: -
D: -
V: TRBV24-1
DNA: TGTGCCACCAGTCAGAGGGGAGGTCAGCCCCAGCATTTT
CDR3: CATSQRGGQPQHF

J: TRBJ1-1
size: -
D: -
V: TRBV2
DNA: TGTGCCACCATAGTTAAACCGGGAGCTTTCTTT
CDR3: CATIVKPGAFF

J: TRBJ1-3
size: -
D: -
V: TRBV5-1
DNA: TGCGCCAGCAGCCTGGTCGGCTCTGGAAACACCATATATTTT
CDR3: CASSLVGSGNTIYF

J: TRBJ2-3
size: -
D: TRBD2
V: TRBV13
DNA: TGTGCCAGCAGCCTCTCCCCAAGCGGGAGCAGTGCAGATACGCAGTATTTT
CDR3: CASSLSPSGSSADTQYF

J: TRBJ1-2
size: -
D: -
V: TRBV12-3/TRBV12-4
DNA: TGTGCCAGCAGGATAGGAGTATATGGCTACACCTTC
CDR3: CASRIGVYGYTF

J: TRBJ2-3
size: -
D: -
V: TRBV30
DNA: TGTGCCTGGAGCCCCGTACAGGCAACGCAGTATTTT
CDR3: CAWSPVQATQYF

J: TRBJ1-1
size: -
D: -
V: TRBV3-1/TRBV3-2
DNA: TGTGCCACCGCGATGAACACTGAAGCTTTCTTT
CDR3: CATAMNTEAFF

J: TRBJ1-1
size: few
D: -
V: TRBV7-9
DNA: TGTGCCAGCAGCGCGACTGTGAACACTGAAGCTTTCTTT
CDR3: CASSATVNTEAFF

J: TRBJ1-2
size: -
D: TRBD1
V: TRBV9
DNA: TGTGCCAGCAGCTCACCGGGACAGGGGGCAGGAGGCTACACCTTC
CDR3: CASSSPGQGAGGYTF

J: TRBJ1-1
size: -
D: -
V: TRBV5-1
DNA: TGCGCCAGCAGCTTGGTGGCCGGGGGAGGACTCACTGAAGCTTTCTTT
CDR3: CASSLVAGGGLTEAFF

J: TRBJ1-5
size: -
D: TRBD1
V: TRBV19
DNA: TGTGCCAGTAGTAGCGGGGACAGGTCTCAGCCCCAGCATTTT
CDR3: CASSSGDRSQPQHF

J: TRBJ2-1
size: -
D: TRBD2
V: TRBV6-5
DNA: TGTGCCAGCAGTCACGGGACTAGCATGGTCTTC
CDR3: CASSHGTSMVF

J: TRBJ1-1
size: once
D: -
V: TRBV10-3
DNA: TGTGCCACGAGGGACAATTATGAAGCTTTCTTT
CDR3: CATRDNYEAFF

J: TRBJ1-1
size: -
D: -
V: TRBV20-1
DNA: TGCAGTGCTAGTCTTCCGGGGGGAACTACTGAAGCTTTCTTT
CDR3: CSASLPGGTTEAFF

J: TRBJ2-7
size: -
D: -
V: TRBV5-5
DNA: TGTGCCAGCAGCTTGAAGGGATCGGGACTTCTCTACGAGCAGTACTTC
CDR3: CASSLKGSGLLYEQYF

J: TRBJ1-2
size: -
D: TRBD1
V: TRBV6-2/TRBV6-3
DNA: TGTGCCAGCAGCCGTCCCGGGACAGGGAACGGCTACACCTTC
CDR3: CASSRPGTGNGYTF

J: TRBJ2-5
size: -
D: -
V: TRBV11-3
DNA: TGTGCCAGCAGCTTGAACAGGGCACCAGAGACCCAGTACTTC
CDR3: CASSLNRAPETQYF

J: TRBJ2-1
size: -
D: -
V: TRBV29-1
DNA: TGCAGCGCAAATGAGGGGACTGTTGGCCAAACTAGCTCCTACAATGAGCAGTTCTTC
CDR3: CSANEGTVGQTSSYNEQFF

J: TRBJ2-3
size: -
D: -
V: TRBV27
DNA: TGTGCCAGCAGTTTAAACAGGGTAACAGATACGCAGTATTTT
CDR3: CASSLNRVTDTQYF

J: TRBJ2-2
size: -
D: -
V: TRBV5-1
DNA: TGCGCCAGCAGCGGACTTTACACCGGGGAGCTGTTTTTT
CDR3: CASSGLYTGELFF

J: TRBJ2-5
size: -
D: TRBD2
V: TRBV5-4
DNA: TGTGCCAGCAGCTTGGCCGGCGGGGGGGCCTCGGAGACCCAGTACTTC
CDR3: CASSLAGGGASETQYF

J: TRBJ1-4
size: -
D: -
V: TRBV11-3
DNA: TGTGCAGGGACACACGAAAAACTGTTTTTT
CDR3: CAGTHEKLFF

J: TRBJ1-3
size: -
D: -
V: TRBV5-5
DNA: TGTGCCAGCAGCTTGAATGCCGGGGATTCTGGAAACACCATATATTTT
CDR3: CASSLNAGDSGNTIYF

J: TRBJ1-1
size: once
D: TRBD1
V: TRBV15
DNA: TGTGCCACCAGCAGAGTCCGGGGACAGCTGAACACTGAAGCTTTCTTT
CDR3: CATSRVRGQLNTEAFF

J: TRBJ1-2
size: once
D: -
V: TRBV7-3
DNA: TGTGCCAGCAGCTTAGGCTCAGACTATGGCTACACCTTC
CDR3: CASSLGSDYGYTF

J: TRBJ2-2
size: once
D: TRBD1
V: TRBV7-4
DNA: TGTGCCAGCAGCCCACCTTTTGGACAGGAGGAAACCGGGGAGCTGTTTTTT
CDR3: CASSPPFGQEETGELFF

J: TRBJ2-1
size: -
D: -
V: TRBV27
DNA: TGTGCCAGCAGTTTCCCAGGGGTCGCCTACAATGAGCAGTTCTTC
CDR3: CASSFPGVAYNEQFF

J: TRBJ2-2
size: -
D: -
V: TRBV5-8
DNA: TGTGCCAGCAGCTTGGAGGACAGCGGAGAGCTGTTTTTT
CDR3: CASSLEDSGELFF

J: TRBJ1-4
size: -
D: -
V: TRBV28
DNA: TGTGCCAGCAAGAGCTTTACGAGGGCAACTAATGAAAAACTGTTTTTT
CDR3: CASKSFTRATNEKLFF

J: TRBJ1-5
size: few
D: -
V: TRBV7-2
DNA: TGTGCCAGCAGCTCCGACAACAATCAGCCCCAGCATTTT
CDR3: CASSSDNNQPQHF

J: TRBJ2-6
size: once
D: -
V: TRBV19
DNA: TGTGCCAGTAGTAGAGGCAGTGACGGGGCCAACGTCCTGACTTTC
CDR3: CASSRGSDGANVLTF

J: TRBJ2-2
size: -
D: -
V: TRBV11-3
DNA: TGTGCCAGCAGCCTACAGGACACCGGGGAGCTGTTTTTT
CDR3: CASSLQDTGELFF

J: TRBJ1-5
size: -
D: -
V: TRBV7-6
DNA: TGTGCCAGCAGCTTAGATCACGGTAGCAATCAGCCCCAGCATTTT
CDR3: CASSLDHGSNQPQHF

J: TRBJ2-2
size: -
D: TRBD1
V: TRBV29-1
DNA: TGCAGCGGACAGGGAACCGGGGAGCTGTTTTTT
CDR3: CSGQGTGELFF

J: TRBJ2-1
size: -
D: -
V: TRBV6-1
DNA: TGTGCCAGCAGTGAATGGGAGGAGGACAATGAGCAGTTCTTC
CDR3: CASSEWEEDNEQFF

J: TRBJ1-1
size: -
D: -
V: TRBV11-2
DNA: TGTGCCAGCAGTTCGGTCAGGGGGAACACTGAAGCTTTCTTT
CDR3: CASSSVRGNTEAFF

J: TRBJ1-1
size: -
D: TRBD1
V: TRBV7-2
DNA: TGTGCCAGCAGCTTAAGAATCGGGACAGGGTATGGGGTGAACACTGAAGCTTTCTTT
CDR3: CASSLRIGTGYGVNTEAFF

J: TRBJ2-7
size: -
D: TRBD2
V: TRBV29-1
DNA: TGCAGCGTTGTAGCGGGAGAACGTGGAGAGCAGTACTTC
CDR3: CSVVAGERGEQYF

J: TRBJ1-1
size: -
D: -
V: TRBV27
DNA: TGTGCCAGCAAAAAGGGGCTGAACACTGAAGCTTTCTTT
CDR3: CASKKGLNTEAFF

J: TRBJ2-3
size: -
D: TRBD2
V: TRBV7-2
DNA: TGTGCCAGCAGCTTAAGCAGCGGGGGGGCAGATACGCAGTATTTT
CDR3: CASSLSSGGADTQYF

J: TRBJ1-3
size: once
D: -
V: TRBV10-3
DNA: TGTGCCATCAGTGAGTCTCCAGCGGGTACTGGAAACACCATATATTTT
CDR3: CAISESPAGTGNTIYF

J: TRBJ1-2
size: -
D: TRBD1
V: TRBV19
DNA: TGTGCCAGTATTGGACAGGGGGGTGACTACTATGGCTACACCTTC
CDR3: CASIGQGGDYYGYTF

J: TRBJ2-6
size: -
D: -
V: TRBV5-8
DNA: TGTGCCAGCAGCTTAGGGGGGGCTATTTCTGGGGCCAACGTCCTGACTTTC
CDR3: CASSLGGAISGANVLTF

J: TRBJ1-5
size: -
D: TRBD1
V: TRBV18
DNA: TGTGCCAGCTCACCGAACGGACAGGGAGGGGAGCCCCAGCATTTT
CDR3: CASSPNGQGGEPQHF

J: TRBJ1-1
size: -
D: -
V: TRBV19
DNA: TGTGCCAGTAGTATCGGAGGGGCCGTATTCGCTGAAGCTTTCTTT
CDR3: CASSIGGAVFAEAFF

J: TRBJ2-1
size: once
D: -
V: TRBV2
DNA: TGTGCCAGCGAGCTGTCGGGCAGGGCCGTAGGAGATGAGCAGTTCTTC
CDR3: CASELSGRAVGDEQFF

J: TRBJ2-1
size: -
D: TRBD2
V: TRBV24-1
DNA: TGTGCCACGGATAGCGGGACCCAACAGTTCTTC
CDR3: CATDSGTQQFF

J: TRBJ1-4
size: -
D: -
V: TRBV12-3/TRBV12-4
DNA: TGTGCCAGCAGTTTTCGTGAAAAACTGTTTTTT
CDR3: CASSFREKLFF

J: TRBJ2-5
size: -
D: -
V: TRBV21-1
DNA: TGTGCCAGCAGCAAAGCAGTGGCTAGCGGGGGGGAAGAGACCCAGTACTTC
CDR3: CASSKAVASGGEETQYF